This TCR beta chain was identified in a study of T cells in narcolepsy. The table came from immunoSEQ multiplex PCR; TCRdb's copy has only in-frame clones and leaves some out. The sample lists tens of thousands of clones, less than 90% occurring once. In its sample, this clone was seen once. The germline gives CDR1 SGDLS, CDR2 YYNGEE. CDR3 length: 16 amino acids. Trimming cost V 1 base and J 4 bases, with 17 bases left between them. The sample comprised memory (CD45RA-) CD4+ T cells from blood. This chain links TRBV9 with TRBJ1-2; D is uncertain. The receptor was isolated from a human donor in good health. In DNA, the CDR3 is TGTGCCAGCAGCGTATCAAGTCAGCCCGTCCCCTATGGCTACACCTTC. Its protein product is CASSVSSQPVPYGYTF.